What follows are 31 T cell receptor beta chains derived from one specimen sequenced in a study of cytomegalovirus exposure and HLA in healthy donors. PCR involved 60 Vbeta and 13 Jbeta primers. Clones were sequenced by immunoSEQ multiplex PCR, and TCRdb holds only the in-frame ones, with some missing. The data show approximately 160,000 clones, less than 90% seen once. The sample was PBMCs. The receptor source for this set is a woman between 45 and 60 years old in good health and CMV-seropositive.

V gene TRBV6-4 combines with J gene TRBJ1-6; D is ambiguous. The CDR3 covers 13 residues. In germline, CDR1 is MRHNA, CDR2 SNTAGT. The V and J ends lost 5 bases and 7 bases respectively, with 9 bases between them. DNA for the CDR3: TGTGCCAGCAGTCGGGAATTAAATTCACCCCTCCACTTT. It yields the protein CASSRELNSPLHF.

The gene calls are TRBV7-2 and TRBJ2-2, with D perhaps matching TRBD2 (6 bases). Trimming left V 5 bases short and J 4 bases short, with 14 bases between. Germline assignment: CDR1 SGHTA and CDR2 FQGNSA. This CDR3 contains 15 residues. Here the CDR3 reads CASSPLTRGTGELFF. Written as DNA, the CDR3 is TGTGCCAGCAGCCCCTTGACTAGGGGCACCGGGGAGCTGTTTTTT.

This rearrangement joins TRBV5-1 to TRBJ2-1; 12 bases are a match to TRBD1. This CDR3 is 18 amino acids long. Germline V gives CDR1 SGHRS, CDR2 YFSETQ. V was pared by 0 bases and J by 7 bases, with 11 bases of the junction left unmatched. The CDR3 bases are TGCGCCAGCAGCTTGGCTGCTCCGGGACAGGGGGCGCGAAATGAGCAGTTCTTC. Amino acid sequence: CASSLAAPGQGARNEQFF. The entire variable domain, with the rest obtained from reference TRBV5-1 and TRBJ2-1, is as follows: KAGVTQTPRYLIKTRGQQVTLSCSPISGHRSVSWYQQTPGQGLQFLFEYFSETQRNKGNFPGRFSGRQFSNSRSEMNVSTLELGDSALYLCASSLAAPGQGARNEQFFGPGTRLTVL.

The J gene is TRBJ2-1, the V gene TRBV28; D unresolved. V lost 8 bases to trimming and J lost 0 bases, with 14 bases between them. Germline V gene data show CDR1 as MDHEN and CDR2 as SYDVKM. This CDR3 comprises 15 residues. The DNA for the CDR3 is TGTGCCAGCTCCGACACACGAAACTCCTACAATGAGCAGTTCTTC. Its protein is CASSDTRNSYNEQFF.

The genes are TRBV5-1 and TRBJ1-2; D gene ambiguous. Trimming left V 5 bases short and J 1 base short, with 6 bases between. CDR1 is SGHRS, CDR2 YFSETQ, per germline. The CDR3 covers 12 residues. The CDR3 spells CASSIDNYGYTF. The CDR3 DNA follows: TGCGCCAGCAGTATAGATAACTATGGCTACACCTTC.

The V gene is TRBV2, the J gene TRBJ2-3; 11 bases are a match to TRBD2. The V gene end was trimmed by 6 bases and the J gene end by 4 bases; junction bases not matched to a gene: 9. The CDR3 length is 16 residues. CDR1 and CDR2 (germline): SNHLY, FYNNEI. The CDR3 is CASSAGGSGGADTQYF. The CDR3 bases are TGTGCCAGCAGCGCAGGAGGTAGCGGGGGGGCAGATACGCAGTATTTT.

The V call is TRBV9, the J call TRBJ2-5, with 12 bases lining up with TRBD1. The CDR3 covers 16 residues. V was pared by 4 bases and J by 5 bases, with 9 bases of the junction left unmatched. CDR1 and CDR2 (germline): SGDLS, YYNGEE. CDR3 in amino acids: CASSSGTGGLGETQYF. The CDR3 region has the DNA TGTGCCAGCAGCTCGGGGACAGGGGGCTTGGGGGAGACCCAGTACTTC.

This clone was seen repeatedly, ten times or more. Other DNA sequences in the sample encode the same CDR3. CDR3 in DNA: TGTGCCAGCAGCCCCAGAGAGCAGTTCTTC. It codes for CASSPREQFF. V usage is TRBV7-9 and J usage is TRBJ2-1; D remains unclear. V lost 5 bases, J lost 10 bases, and 6 bases lay in between. CDR1 and CDR2 from the germline V gene are SEHNR and FQNEAQ (reference sequence). The CDR3 sequence is 10 residues long. Filled out from reference TRBV7-9 and TRBJ2-1, the complete variable domain reads DTGVSQNPRHKITKRGQNVTFRCDPISEHNRLYWYRQTLGQGPEFLTYFQNEAQLEKSRLLSDRFSAERPKGSFSTLEIQRTEQGDSAMYLCASSPREQFFGPGTRLTVL.

V usage is TRBV27 and J usage is TRBJ1-2; D not resolved. Germline-derived CDR1 and CDR2 are MNHEY and SMNVEV (reference sequence). CDR3 size: 14 residues. Between the trimmed V and J ends, which lost 8 bases and 6 bases, there was a span of 19 bases. The CDR3 region is CASAAVDSIHGYTF. In DNA form, the CDR3 reads TGTGCCAGCGCGGCCGTGGACTCAATACATGGCTACACCTTC.

This chain uses TRBV19 with TRBJ2-3, with D uncertain. Trimming left V 5 bases short and J 2 bases short, with 8 bases between. This CDR3 has 13 residues. The germline V gene encodes CDR1 LNHDA and CDR2 SQIVND (reference sequence). CDR3 in amino acids: CASSPLNTDTQYF. In nucleotides, the CDR3 is TGTGCCAGTAGTCCCCTTAACACAGATACGCAGTATTTT.

Worth noting for this clone: Sequence at one end of the junction differs from germline and may be a read error. The chain combines TRBV7-9 with TRBJ2-3; TRBD2 agrees at 14 bases. CDR3 size: 17 residues. Germline assignment: CDR1 SEHNR and CDR2 FQNEAQ (reference sequence). CDR3 coding DNA: TGTTCCAGCAGCTTAGGACTAGCGGGAGGAGGTGTAGATACGCAGTATTTT. This gives the protein CSSSLGLAGGGVDTQYF.

For the CDR3, the DNA is TGTGCCAGCAGGGAGGGAACGAACACCGGGGAGCTGTTTTTT. Its translation is CASREGTNTGELFF. The J gene is TRBJ2-2, the V gene TRBV7-9, with D maybe TRBD2 (6 bases). Germline V gene lookup returns CDR1 SEHNR and CDR2 FQNEAQ (reference sequence). The CDR3 is made up of 14 amino acids. Deletions cut 6 bases from V and 0 bases from J, with 8 bases between.

V and J are TRBV6-5 and TRBJ2-5; TRBD2 matches at 8 bases. Trimming took 7 bases from V and 5 from J; bases not matched to a gene: 9. The germline V gene has CDR1 MNHEY and CDR2 SVGAGI. The CDR3 has 14 amino acids. The CDR3 nucleotides are TGTGCCAGCATGAGATTAGCGGGATTGGAGACCCAGTACTTC. Translation gives CASMRLAGLETQYF.

This clone showed up just once. The rearrangement links TRBV19 to TRBJ1-1; maybe TRBD1 (6 bases). V lost 5 bases, J lost 4 bases, and 14 bases lay in between. Germline CDR1 reads LNHDA; CDR2 reads SQIVND (reference sequence). The CDR3 runs to 14 residues. The CDR3 nucleotides read TGTGCCAGTAGTCTACAGGGAGTAGGCACTGAAGCTTTCTTT. Translated, it gives CASSLQGVGTEAFF. The whole variable domain, filled in from reference TRBV19 and TRBJ1-1, reads DGGITQSPKYLFRKEGQNVTLSCEQNLNHDAMYWYRQDPGQGLRLIYYSQIVNDFQKGDIAEGYSVSREKKESFPLTVTSAQKNPTAFYLCASSLQGVGTEAFFGQGTRLTVV.

For this clone: Other DNA sequences in this sample translate to the same CDR3. The CDR3 is CASSVVAGAYEQYF. DNA for the CDR3: TGTGCCAGCAGCGTGGTAGCGGGAGCCTACGAGCAGTACTTC. The chain couples TRBV9 to TRBJ2-7; 9 bases are shared with TRBD2. J lost 2 bases, V lost 2 bases, and 2 bases had no gene match. The CDR3 is made up of 14 amino acids. The germline gives CDR1 SGDLS, CDR2 YYNGEE.

Details on this clone: The junction differs from germline at one of its ends, possibly a read error. The chain is built from TRBV2 and TRBJ2-4; D is possibly TRBD2 (8 bases). The CDR3 length is 13 residues. Germline V gene data show CDR1 as SNHLY and CDR2 as FYNNEI. As DNA, the CDR3 is TGTGCCAGCAGCCGGGAGGGGAGGGGGCGCAGGGACTTC. Protein product: CASSREGRGRRDF. The full variable domain, its missing parts supplied by reference TRBV2 and TRBJ2-4, is EPEVTQTPSHQVTQMGQEVILRCVPISNHLYFYWYRQILGQKVEFLVSFYNNEISEKSEIFDDQFSVERPDGSNFTLKIRSTKLEDSAMYFCASSREGRGRRDFGAGTRLSVL.

This rearrangement joins TRBV13 to TRBJ2-1; 11 bases fit TRBD2. The CDR3 has 13 residues. Trimming removed 4 bases from V and 12 bases from J; junction bases left unmatched: 5. The germline CDR1 and CDR2 sequences are PRHDT and FYEKMQ (reference sequence). CDR3 DNA sequence: TGTGCCAGCAGCTCCAGTCTAGCGGGGGGGCAGTTCTTC. Its translation is CASSSSLAGGQFF.

The chain carries TRBV2 and TRBJ2-1, with TRBD2 matching over 10 bases. Germline V lookup: CDR1 SNHLY, CDR2 FYNNEI. Trimming took 7 bases from V and 0 from J; bases not matched to a gene: 21. The CDR3 has 21 amino acids. CDR3 sequence: CASTRTSGSGAHSSSYNEQFF. DNA for the CDR3: TGTGCCAGCACCCGGACTAGCGGATCCGGAGCCCATTCGAGCTCCTACAATGAGCAGTTCTTC.

The chain has TRBV7-9 and TRBJ1-1; tentative D call: TRBD1 (5 bases). This CDR3 has 14 residues. Germline assignment: CDR1 SEHNR and CDR2 FQNEAQ (reference sequence). The germline V and J ends were trimmed by 1 base and 4 bases, with 10 bases remaining between them. CDR3 residues: CASSLEGASTEAFF. The CDR3 DNA is TGTGCCAGCAGCTTAGAAGGGGCGAGCACTGAAGCTTTCTTT.

This chain links TRBV25-1 with TRBJ1-1, with TRBD1 identical over 8 bases. Germline V gives CDR1 MGHDK, CDR2 SYGVNS. The CDR3 has 15 amino acids. Trimming removed 4 bases from V and 5 bases from J; junction bases left unmatched: 9. For the CDR3, the DNA is TGTGCCAGCAGTGCTTTGACAGGGGCGGCGACTGAAGCTTTCTTT. Translated: CASSALTGAATEAFF.

As to this clone: In this CDR3 the conserved last residue, phenylalanine or tryptophan, is missing, so a read error is likely. The limits of the CDR3 on the DNA are not certain, so only TCRdb's listed CDR3 is given. This chain connects TRBV11-3 to TRBJ1-1; the table's D gene call, TRBD1, was not cross checked with the DNA. Counting both end residues, the CDR3 totals 11 amino acids. The germline V gene encodes CDR1 SGHNT and CDR2 YENEEA. CDR3 region: CASSWIGTAGA.

Only one count was recorded for this clone. The rearrangement uses TRBV28 and TRBJ2-1; D uncertain. The length of the CDR3 is 17 residues. Trimming took 6 bases from V and 9 from J, leaving 27 bases between them. Germline V lookup: CDR1 MDHEN, CDR2 SYDVKM. The CDR3 DNA sequence: TGTGCCAGCAGGCTTAGACACAGTTCCAGCTTGGCTGGTGAGCAGTTCTTC. This encodes CASRLRHSSSLAGEQFF.

The rearrangement links TRBV6-6 to TRBJ1-6, with D perhaps TRBD1 (5 bases). From germline, CDR1 is MNHNY and CDR2 SVGAGI (reference sequence). V was trimmed by 1 base and J by 7 bases, leaving 11 bases between them. CDR3 length: 15 amino acids. The CDR3 DNA reads TGTGCCAGCAGTTACTACCCAGGGATGAATTCACCCCTCCACTTT. Its translation is CASSYYPGMNSPLHF.

The chain employs TRBV7-3 and TRBJ2-3, with 10 bases lining up with TRBD1. CDR3 size: 15 residues. J lost 6 bases, V lost 4 bases, and 7 bases had no gene match. Germline CDR1 reads SGHTA; CDR2 reads FQGTGA. The CDR3: CASSSGGQGTDTQYF. In DNA, the CDR3 is TGTGCCAGCAGCTCGGGGGGACAGGGGACGGATACGCAGTATTTT.

The chain has TRBV2 and TRBJ1-3, with D perhaps matching TRBD1 (6 bases). With 6 bases removed from V and 1 base from J, the gap between germline ends came to 7 bases. Germline-derived CDR1 and CDR2 are SNHLY and FYNNEI. The CDR3 has 13 amino acids. CDR3 region: CASRGTSGNTIYF. Written as DNA, the CDR3 is TGTGCCAGCAGGGGGACATCTGGAAACACCATATATTTT.

V is TRBV4-3 and J is TRBJ2-1; 10 bases are a match to TRBD2. Germline V CDR1 and CDR2: LGHNA, YSLEER. This CDR3 comprises 18 residues. The J segment lost 9 bases and the V segment lost 3 bases, leaving 17 bases of the junction unmatched. The CDR3 DNA sequence: TGCGCCAGCAGCCAGTCCGTGATAGCGGGGGGCGGGAGGAGTGAGCAGTTCTTC. It encodes CASSQSVIAGGGRSEQFF.

CDR3 in DNA: TGCGCCAGCAGCTTGGTCCTGGACAGGAATTCACCCCTCCACTTT. Residues: CASSLVLDRNSPLHF. This rearrangement joins TRBV5-1 to TRBJ1-6; 7 bases align to TRBD1. Germline trimming cut 0 bases from V and 7 bases from J; bases unmatched to any gene: 4. CDR3 length equals 15 residues. From germline, CDR1 is SGHRS and CDR2 YFSETQ.

This clone appeared a few times. V and J are TRBV4-3 and TRBJ1-2; maybe TRBD1 (6 bases). Trimming removed 0 bases from V and 7 bases from J, with 15 bases in between. Germline CDR1 and CDR2: LGHNA and YSLEER. CDR3 size: 15 residues. CDR3 in amino acids: CASSQDPPGVAGYTF. CDR3 sequence (DNA): TGCGCCAGCAGCCAAGATCCCCCAGGGGTCGCTGGCTACACCTTC.

The V and J genes are TRBV6-5 and TRBJ2-7; perhaps TRBD1 as D (5 bases). Per the germline V gene, CDR1 is MNHEY and CDR2 is SVGAGI. There are 14 residues in the CDR3. Trimming removed 6 bases at V and 4 bases at J, with 16 bases between. The DNA for the CDR3 is TGTGCCAGCAGAACAATCGGACAAGTATACGAGCAGTACTTC. This codes for CASRTIGQVYEQYF.

V and J are TRBV7-9 and TRBJ2-2; D gene ambiguous. The germline V gene has CDR1 SEHNR and CDR2 FQNEAQ (reference sequence). Trimming pared 6 bases from V and 0 bases from J, leaving 8 bases between. This CDR3 is 14 amino acids long. The DNA of the CDR3 is TGTGCCAGCAGGTTCAGTTCGAACACCGGGGAGCTGTTTTTT. Protein: CASRFSSNTGELFF.

This chain links TRBV7-9 with TRBJ2-3; 7 bases are shared with TRBD1. V was clipped by 6 bases and J by 0 bases; unmatched bases: 6. In germline, CDR1 is SEHNR, CDR2 FQNEAQ (reference sequence). The CDR3 has 15 residues. The DNA for the CDR3 is TGTGCCAGCAGTGGGACAGCCTCTAGCACAGATACGCAGTATTTT. Translation gives CASSGTASSTDTQYF.